The 13 T cell receptor beta chains below were found in one sample sequenced in a study of blood T cell repertoires in COVID-19. Sequencing was performed with immunoSEQ multiplex PCR; in TCRdb, only in-frame clones are kept and a portion is missing. The data contain around 76,000 clones, 65% to 90% of them singletons. Source material: peripheral blood. The receptors stem from a young man with COVID-19, enrolled during active disease.

This clone appeared once. CDR3 residues: CASEPGTGYEQYF. As DNA, the CDR3 is TGTGCCAGCGAGCCCGGGACAGGCTACGAGCAGTACTTC. This chain links TRBV9 with TRBJ2-7; 8 bases are a match to TRBD1. The length of the CDR3 is 13 residues. CDR1 SGDLS and CDR2 YYNGEE come from the germline V gene. Unmatched junction bases numbered 6, after V lost 7 bases and J lost 3 bases. Filled out from reference TRBV9 and TRBJ2-7, the complete variable domain reads DSGVTQTPKHLITATGQRVTLRCSPRSGDLSVYWYQQSLDQGLQFLIQYYNGEERAKGNILERFSAQQFPDLHSELNLSSLELGDSALYFCASEPGTGYEQYFGPGTRLTVT.

This chain connects TRBV19 to TRBJ2-2; D perhaps matches TRBD1 (5 bases). V gave up 9 bases and J gave up 5 bases, with 10 bases separating them. The CDR3 contains 12 residues. The germline gives CDR1 LNHDA, CDR2 SQIVND (reference sequence). The CDR3 spells CASQRGTGELFF. The CDR3 bases are TGTGCCAGCCAAAGGGGAACCGGGGAGCTGTTTTTT.

The chain is built from TRBV14 and TRBJ1-3; D is unresolved. CDR1 and CDR2 from the germline V gene are SGHDN and FVKESK. Trimming pared 8 bases from V and 2 bases from J, leaving 10 bases between. This CDR3 is built from 13 residues. The CDR3 protein is CASRTSAGNTIYF. In DNA form, the CDR3 reads TGTGCCAGCCGAACAAGCGCTGGAAACACCATATATTTT.

The chain combines TRBV11-2 with TRBJ1-5; D not certain. CDR1 and CDR2 from the germline V gene are SGHAT and FQNNGV. This CDR3 comprises 15 residues. Trimming took off 1 base at V and 0 bases at J, with 7 bases between the two ends. In nucleotides, the CDR3 is TGTGCCAGCAGCTTAGGCAGGCATAGCAATCAGCCCCAGCATTTT. This sequence encodes CASSLGRHSNQPQHF.

The V call is TRBV10-3, the J call TRBJ2-5; D might be TRBD1 (8 bases). Trimming shortened V by 3 bases and J by 5 bases, and 16 bases separated the two germline ends. Germline V CDR1 and CDR2: ENHRY, SYGVKD. CDR3 length equals 15 residues. The CDR3 reads CAISEIGQGGETQYF. The CDR3 nucleotides read TGTGCCATCAGTGAAATTGGACAGGGAGGGGAGACCCAGTACTTC.

This chain joins TRBV10-3 and TRBJ2-3; 7 bases match TRBD2. The CDR3 totals 15 residues. V dropped 3 bases and J dropped 5; count of bases not matched to a gene: 8. In germline, CDR1 is ENHRY, CDR2 SYGVKD. This chain's CDR3 is CAISEGLGGGDTQYF. CDR3 nucleotide sequence: TGTGCCATCAGTGAAGGACTAGGAGGAGGAGATACGCAGTATTTT.

The rearrangement uses TRBV2 and TRBJ2-7, with 7 bases that match TRBD2. The germline V gene encodes CDR1 SNHLY and CDR2 FYNNEI. The V segment lost 8 bases and the J segment 0 bases; nucleotides outside the gene matches: 7. CDR3 length equals 14 residues. CDR3 protein: CASVREASSYEQYF. CDR3 DNA: TGTGCCAGCGTACGGGAGGCAAGCTCCTACGAGCAGTACTTC.

J is TRBJ1-1 and V is TRBV12-3 or TRBV12-4, with a possible D match to TRBD1 (5 bases). The CDR3 loop spans 12 amino acids. With 5 bases removed from V and 7 bases from J, the gap between germline ends came to 11 bases. In DNA, the CDR3 is TGTGCCAGCAGTCCAGCCGACAGTGAAGCTTTCTTT. This encodes CASSPADSEAFF.

The rearrangement uses TRBV29-1 and TRBJ1-2; no reliable D call. The CDR3 runs to 13 residues. Germline CDR1 and CDR2: SQVTM and ANQGSEA. With 5 bases removed from V and 0 bases from J, the gap between germline ends came to 10 bases. This CDR3 reads CSVRLKTNYGYTF. DNA of the CDR3: TGCAGCGTTCGACTGAAGACTAACTATGGCTACACCTTC.

The rearrangement links TRBV11-2 to TRBJ1-5, with 9 nucleotides matching TRBD1. CDR1 and CDR2 (germline): SGHAT, FQNNGV. This CDR3 spans 14 amino acids. V lost 5 bases to trimming and J lost 4 bases; unmatched junction nucleotides: 3. The CDR3 loop is CASSPGTGNQPQHF. In DNA, the CDR3 is TGTGCCAGCAGCCCTGGGACAGGGAATCAGCCCCAGCATTTT. Full variable domain (rest looked up from reference TRBV11-2 and TRBJ1-5): EAGVAQSPRYKIIEKRQSVAFWCNPISGHATLYWYQQILGQGPKLLIQFQNNGVVDDSQLPKDRFSAERLKGVDSTLKIQPAKLEDSAVYLCASSPGTGNQPQHFGDGTRLSIL.

The chain links TRBV6-2 or TRBV6-3 to TRBJ2-7; 7 bases map to TRBD1. V lost 0 bases and J lost 3; bases outside the gene matches: 11. This CDR3 is 17 amino acids long. Germline loops: CDR1 MNHEY, CDR2 SVGEGT. The CDR3 protein is CASSYSRQAGGFYEQYF. CDR3 in DNA: TGTGCCAGCAGTTACTCGAGACAGGCAGGGGGATTCTACGAGCAGTACTTC.

The chain joins TRBV5-1 to TRBJ1-6; TRBD1 matches at 9 bases. Germline loops: CDR1 SGHRS, CDR2 YFSETQ. CDR3 length: 16 amino acids. V shed 1 base, J shed 7 bases, and the junction held 6 bases outside the gene matches. CDR3 DNA: TGCGCCAGCAGCTTGAACAGGGGGCGCCTCAATTCACCCCTCCACTTT. Amino acids: CASSLNRGRLNSPLHF.

The sample holds one count of this clone. The rearrangement joins TRBV6-6 to TRBJ1-6; unclear D gene. V was shortened by 4 bases and J by 3 bases, with 10 bases between the two germline ends. This CDR3 is 15 amino acids long. The germline V gene encodes CDR1 MNHNY and CDR2 SVGAGI (reference sequence). Written as DNA, the CDR3 is TGTGCCAGCAGTTCCGAAGCCAACTATAATTCACCCCTCCACTTT. It codes for CASSSEANYNSPLHF.